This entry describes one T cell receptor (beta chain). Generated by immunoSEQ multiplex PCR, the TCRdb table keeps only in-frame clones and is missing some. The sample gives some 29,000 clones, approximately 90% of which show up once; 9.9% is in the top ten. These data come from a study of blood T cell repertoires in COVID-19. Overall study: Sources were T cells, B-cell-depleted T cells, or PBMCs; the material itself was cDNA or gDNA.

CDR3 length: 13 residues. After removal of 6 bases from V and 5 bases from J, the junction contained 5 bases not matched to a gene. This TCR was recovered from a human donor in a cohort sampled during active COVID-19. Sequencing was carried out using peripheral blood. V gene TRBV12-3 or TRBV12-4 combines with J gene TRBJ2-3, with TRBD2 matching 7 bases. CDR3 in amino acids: CASRPSGKDTQYF. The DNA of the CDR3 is TGTGCCAGCAGACCTAGCGGCAAAGATACGCAGTATTTT.